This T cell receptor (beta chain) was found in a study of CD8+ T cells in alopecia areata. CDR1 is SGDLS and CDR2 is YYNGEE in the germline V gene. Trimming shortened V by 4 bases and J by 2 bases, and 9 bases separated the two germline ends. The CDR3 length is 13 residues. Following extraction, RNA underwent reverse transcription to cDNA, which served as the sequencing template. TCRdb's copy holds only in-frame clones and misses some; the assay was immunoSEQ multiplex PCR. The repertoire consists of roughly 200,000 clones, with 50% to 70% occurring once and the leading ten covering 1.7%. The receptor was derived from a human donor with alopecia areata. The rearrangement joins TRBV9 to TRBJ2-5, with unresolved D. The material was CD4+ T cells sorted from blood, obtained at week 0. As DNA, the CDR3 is TGTGCCAGCAGCAGGGCAGGACAAGAGACCCAGTACTTC. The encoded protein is CASSRAGQETQYF. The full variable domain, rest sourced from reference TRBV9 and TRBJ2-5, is DSGVTQTPKHLITATGQRVTLRCSPRSGDLSVYWYQQSLDQGLQFLIQYYNGEERAKGNILERFSAQQFPDLHSELNLSSLELGDSALYFCASSRAGQETQYFGPGTRLLVL.